The 22 T cell receptor beta chains below were found in one sample sequenced in a study of graft-versus-host responses after intestinal transplantation. Data came from immunoSEQ multiplex PCR; TCRdb stores just in-frame clones and leaves some out. This sample has about 80,000 clones; around 92% occur once, and the top ten carry 0.55% to 0.75%. The material was PBMCs, obtained 98 days after intestinal transplantation. The source of these receptors is a human patient who received an intestinal transplant, so some T cells may come from the graft donor.

This chain joins TRBV18 and TRBJ1-1; D is possibly TRBD1 (5 bases). This CDR3 contains 15 residues. The germline V and J ends were trimmed by 2 bases and 1 base, with 11 bases remaining between them. Germline V gene sequence: CDR1 KGHSH, CDR2 LQKENI. The CDR3 region has the DNA TGTGCCAGCTCACCAATGGGCCAGGGGAACACTGAAGCTTTCTTT. Amino acid sequence: CASSPMGQGNTEAFF.

Only a few counts were recorded for this clone. The chain joins TRBV2 to TRBJ2-1; D remains unclear. The CDR3 contains 14 residues. The germline CDR1 and CDR2 sequences are SNHLY and FYNNEI. Between the trimmed V and J ends, which lost 6 bases and 4 bases, there was a span of 13 bases. CDR3 nucleotide sequence: TGTGCCAGCAGCCAACCCGTCACTTACAATGAGCAGTTCTTC. This codes for CASSQPVTYNEQFF. Variable domain in full (rest from reference TRBV2 and TRBJ2-1): EPEVTQTPSHQVTQMGQEVILRCVPISNHLYFYWYRQILGQKVEFLVSFYNNEISEKSEIFDDQFSVERPDGSNFTLKIRSTKLEDSAMYFCASSQPVTYNEQFFGPGTRLTVL.

The CDR3 DNA is TGTGCCAGCAGCCCCATAATAGAAGATTACAATGAGCAGTTCTTC. Translated, it gives CASSPIIEDYNEQFF. The chain links TRBV27 to TRBJ2-1; D gene ambiguous. The CDR3 sequence is 15 residues long. The germline gives CDR1 MNHEY, CDR2 SMNVEV (reference sequence). The V gene lost 6 bases and the J gene lost 4 bases, with 16 bases spanning the gap.

The chain employs TRBV14 and TRBJ2-1; 7 bases align to TRBD2. The CDR3 contains 16 residues. V lost 3 bases to trimming and J lost 2 bases; unmatched junction nucleotides: 7. Germline lookup yields CDR1 SGHDN and CDR2 FVKESK. The CDR3 is CASSQPAGPPYNEQFF. CDR3 bases: TGTGCCAGCAGCCAGCCAGCGGGACCCCCCTACAATGAGCAGTTCTTC.

The chain has TRBV28 and TRBJ2-5, with 7 bases matching TRBD1. Trimming removed 2 bases from V and 5 bases from J; junction bases left unmatched: 5. The germline V gene has CDR1 MDHEN and CDR2 SYDVKM. This CDR3 has 14 amino acids. The CDR3 is CASSLRGPGETQYF. The DNA of the CDR3 is TGTGCCAGCAGTTTAAGGGGGCCGGGGGAGACCCAGTACTTC.

The chain uses TRBV27 and TRBJ2-2, with TRBD2 as a possible D gene (6 bases). The V gene's germline CDR1 is MNHEY and CDR2 SMNVEV (reference sequence). This CDR3 region has 13 residues. V lost 3 bases, J lost 5 bases, and 7 bases lay in between. CDR3 DNA: TGTGCCAGCAGTTTTGGAGGGACCGGGGAGCTGTTTTTT. It encodes CASSFGGTGELFF.

The sample holds one count of this clone. The genes are TRBV7-8 and TRBJ1-4; no reliable D call. The CDR3 is 12 residues long. Germline V CDR1 and CDR2: SGHVS, FQNEAQ. V was clipped by 1 base and J by 7 bases, with 4 bases between them. The CDR3 spells CASSLEGEKLFF. DNA for the CDR3: TGTGCCAGCAGCTTAGAAGGTGAAAAACTGTTTTTT.

The genes are TRBV5-1 and TRBJ1-1, with TRBD1 identical over 9 bases. CDR1 SGHRS and CDR2 YFSETQ come from the germline V gene. The ends lost 3 bases at V and 5 bases at J; junction bases unmatched: 8. The CDR3 has 15 residues. CDR3 loop: CASSSGGTGYTEAFF. The CDR3 nucleotides are TGCGCCAGCAGCTCGGGCGGGACAGGGTATACTGAAGCTTTCTTT.

The rearrangement uses TRBV5-1 and TRBJ2-7, with a tentative D call TRBD1 (5 bases). The CDR3 has 12 residues. Germline loops: CDR1 SGHRS, CDR2 YFSETQ. The V gene lost 0 bases and the J gene lost 6 bases, with 7 bases spanning the gap. CDR3 DNA sequence: TGCGCCAGCAGCTTGGAGGGGATCGAGCAGTACTTC. This codes for CASSLEGIEQYF. The full variable domain, in which reference TRBV5-1 and TRBJ2-7 provide the parts outside the CDR3, is KAGVTQTPRYLIKTRGQQVTLSCSPISGHRSVSWYQQTPGQGLQFLFEYFSETQRNKGNFPGRFSGRQFSNSRSEMNVSTLELGDSALYLCASSLEGIEQYFGPGTRLTVT.

The chain has TRBV6-5 and TRBJ2-3; a possible D gene is TRBD1 (5 bases). There are 15 residues in the CDR3. The V gene's germline CDR1 is MNHEY and CDR2 SVGAGI. The ends were cut back, 6 bases at V and 0 bases at J, with 13 bases in the middle. In DNA, the CDR3 is TGTGCCAGCAGCCGACAGAGTTCTAGCACAGATACGCAGTATTTT. Its protein product is CASSRQSSSTDTQYF.

As to this clone: The junction and the germline gene differ at one end; a read error may be behind it. The chain carries TRBV6-4 and TRBJ2-1; D is perhaps TRBD2 (6 bases). CDR3 size: 15 residues. Germline CDR1 reads MRHNA; CDR2 reads SNTAGT. The CDR3 loop reads CASSEAGSSYNGQFF. CDR3 DNA sequence: TGTGCCAGCAGTGAGGCGGGGAGCTCCTACAATGGGCAGTTCTTC.

With regard to this clone: In the same sample, other DNA sequences code for this CDR3. The chain uses TRBV6-5 and TRBJ1-1; TRBD1 might be the D (5 bases). There are 13 residues in the CDR3. V lost 2 bases to trimming and J lost 2 bases, with 6 bases between them. Germline CDR1 MNHEY, CDR2 SVGAGI. In DNA, the CDR3 is TGTGCCAGCAGTTACGGGGGAAACACTGAAGCTTTCTTT. This encodes CASSYGGNTEAFF.

This clone has only a few counts. This chain links TRBV5-4 with TRBJ1-4; TRBD1 matches 9 bases. The V gene's germline CDR1 is SGHNT and CDR2 YYREEE (reference sequence). The length of the CDR3 is 16 residues. After removal of 4 bases from V and 2 bases from J, the junction contained 6 bases not matched to a gene. CDR3 sequence (DNA): TGTGCCAGCAGCCCCGGGACAGGGCACACTAATGAAAAACTGTTTTTT. It is translated as CASSPGTGHTNEKLFF.

This chain joins TRBV9 and TRBJ2-2; unclear D gene. The CDR3 contains 12 residues. The germline V gene encodes CDR1 SGDLS and CDR2 YYNGEE. Trimming removed 5 bases from V and 3 bases from J, with 5 bases in between. As DNA, the CDR3 is TGTGCCAGCAGGGACGACACCGGGGAGCTGTTTTTT. Translating it yields CASRDDTGELFF. Filled out from reference TRBV9 and TRBJ2-2, the complete variable domain reads DSGVTQTPKHLITATGQRVTLRCSPRSGDLSVYWYQQSLDQGLQFLIQYYNGEERAKGNILERFSAQQFPDLHSELNLSSLELGDSALYFCASRDDTGELFFGEGSRLTVL.

The rearrangement joins TRBV7-9 to TRBJ2-2; 7 nucleotides line up with TRBD1. CDR1 SEHNR and CDR2 FQNEAQ come from the germline V gene (reference sequence). The junction had 0 bases not matched to a gene; V was cut back by 5 bases and J by 6 bases. The CDR3 extends over 12 amino acids. The CDR3 DNA reads TGTGCCAGCAGCCAGGGGGCCGGGGAGCTGTTTTTT. It translates to CASSQGAGELFF.

Points on this clone: Within the sample, other DNA sequences also encode this same CDR3. The V gene is TRBV27, the J gene TRBJ2-1, with 8 bases fitting TRBD2. The trim removed 3 bases at V and 8 bases at J, leaving 6 bases unmatched. Germline V gives CDR1 MNHEY, CDR2 SMNVEV (reference sequence). This CDR3 has 14 residues. CDR3 bases: TGTGCCAGCAGTTTTCAGCGGGAGATAGATGAGCAGTTCTTC. It encodes CASSFQREIDEQFF.

This chain uses TRBV6-5 with TRBJ2-7; D call uncertain. The CDR3 covers 14 residues. Germline V gene data show CDR1 as MNHEY and CDR2 as SVGAGI. The V end was cut by 5 bases, the J end by 5 bases, with 16 bases between. The CDR3 protein is CASSMDVETDEQYF. CDR3 in DNA: TGTGCCAGCAGTATGGACGTTGAGACGGACGAGCAGTACTTC.

The chain is built from TRBV5-6 and TRBJ2-1, with 10 bases that match TRBD1. CDR3 length: 13 amino acids. Germline V gives CDR1 SGHDT, CDR2 YYEEEE. CDR3 sequence (DNA): TGTGCTTCCACCGGACAGGGGGGCAATGAGCAGTTCTTC. Its translation is CASTGQGGNEQFF.

In its sample, this clone was seen once. V usage is TRBV27 and J usage is TRBJ2-5; 9 bases map to TRBD1. Looked up from germline, CDR1 is MNHEY and CDR2 is SMNVEV (reference sequence). The CDR3 is 18 amino acids. V trimming: 4 bases; J trimming: 3 bases; junction bases outside the gene matches: 15. The CDR3 loop reads CASSCLPPSGTGKETQYF. The CDR3 DNA follows: TGTGCCAGCAGTTGCTTGCCACCCTCCGGGACAGGGAAAGAGACCCAGTACTTC.

The chain combines TRBV10-1 with TRBJ2-3; possible D gene TRBD1, 6 bases. The ends were cut back, 0 bases at V and 0 bases at J, with 10 bases in the middle. This CDR3 spans 16 amino acids. Per the germline V gene, CDR1 is WNHNN and CDR2 is SYGVQD (reference sequence). CDR3 loop: CASSESTGLSTDTQYF. The CDR3 region has the DNA TGCGCCAGCAGTGAGTCGACAGGCCTTAGCACAGATACGCAGTATTTT.

V and J are TRBV18 and TRBJ1-5; 7 bases align to TRBD1. The CDR3 covers 15 residues. The germline V gene has CDR1 KGHSH and CDR2 LQKENI. V lost 5 bases and J lost 4; bases outside the gene matches: 8. In DNA, the CDR3 is TGTGCCAGCTCATCTGACAGGGTTGAGAATCAGCCCCAGCATTTT. Amino acid sequence: CASSSDRVENQPQHF.

The chain has TRBV19 and TRBJ2-1, with a weak D call TRBD1 (6 bases). CDR3 size: 14 residues. Germline V lookup: CDR1 LNHDA, CDR2 SQIVND (reference sequence). V lost 0 bases and J 7 bases, leaving 10 bases between the germline ends. This CDR3 is CASSIESQGNEQFF. CDR3 nucleotides: TGTGCCAGTAGTATAGAATCTCAGGGGAATGAGCAGTTCTTC.